This T cell receptor (beta chain) was sequenced during a study of graft-versus-host responses after intestinal transplantation (dated by TCRdb to the early 2020s). Regarding the study in general: Recipients received multivisceral, liver-intestinal, or isolated intestinal transplants. After intestinal transplantation, graft-versus-host and host-versus-graft alloreactive T cell clones were followed in the graft, circulation and bone marrow using bulk TCR-beta CDR3 sequencing. Alloreactive clones were identified by sequencing pre-transplant mixed lymphocyte reaction products and comparing these products with unstimulated pre-transplant donor and recipient T cells. Samples from a few later patients were sequenced in-house on an Illumina MiSeq with MiXCR processing rather than by the commercial service. Of the 20 to 30 intestinal transplant recipients enrolled in the cohort, one of whom was a retransplant, a few patients without pretransplant specimens were excluded. Every recipient was given anti-thymocyte globulin induction, followed by around three years of maintenance tacrolimus and steroids. A peak of at least 4% donor T cells among recipient peripheral blood mononuclear cells was the definition used for donor T cell macrochimerism.

The sample's time point label, decoded: cells obtained before transplantation from donor or recipient. CD3+CD4+ and CD3+CD8+ populations were FACS-sorted from unstimulated pre-transplant donor and recipient cells taken from spleen or lymph nodes. On the study overall, not on this receptor specifically: Conclusions were limited by the relatively low number and heterogeneity of intestinal transplant patients. GvH clones were found in recipient bone marrow, and some of the GvH clones appeared earlier in ileal mucosa or blood, which is consistent with an intestinal mucosal origin. High GvH to HvG T cell clonal ratios were observed in the allografts of patients with donor T cell macrochimerism. Early after transplant, peak levels of circulating GvH clones were found to be associated with declines in HvG clones.

The library was produced with the immunoSEQ multiplex PCR assay. In most patients, genomic DNA was isolated using the Qiagen DNeasy Blood and Tissue Kit and sent frozen to Adaptive Biotechnologies for TCR sequencing. Adaptive Biotechnologies carried out high-throughput TCR-beta CDR3 sequencing of genomic DNA for most patients. The authors' analysis ran thus. TCR sequencing data were retrieved from Adaptive's ImmunoSEQ software for some 19 patients, whereas a few other patients were processed with MiXCR and VDJtools. To correct CD4 versus CD8 sorting errors, sequences present in both subsets at a frequency ratio below 5:1 were removed. CDR3 nucleotide sequences shared between donor and recipient were removed because the origin of such sequences could not be assigned. To count as alloreactive, a clone needed at least 2-fold expansion over unstimulated cells and a minimum CFSE-low frequency of 0.002% (template counts) or 0.001% (read counts). Clones were considered mappable if detected in sequenced pre-transplant spleen, lymph node, or MLR CFSE-low populations of the donor or recipient. Cumulative frequency of alloreactive clones was calculated as a percentage of all sequences weighted by copy number. Here the immuneACCESS table is served through TCRdb, limited to in-frame sequences with V and J called. Missing clones are a known gap in these copies; in checked studies unresolved V genes cover under half, and the rest lacks a known reason. The D gene and trimming were derived from the DNA, and the V and J assignments and clone size from that table. For this sample there are roughly 73,000 clones; around 90% appear just once. The top ten hold around 8% of the sample.

From V the trimming removes 0 bases and from J it removes 4 bases, while the gene matches leave 6 bases of the junction unaccounted for. The CDR3 holds 16 amino acids from the cysteine to the phenylalanine. The sequence is cut down to CDR3 DNA, 48 bases in frame from base 1. CDR1 and CDR2, looked up from the germline V gene (reference sequence), are LNHNV and YYDKDF. Concerning this clone itself: Its antigen remains unidentified. There are no base qualities to consult, and no much larger clone falls within one base.

This specimen was unstimulated CD8+ T cells sorted from spleen or lymph node cells, taken before transplant. The V and J segments used are TRBV15 and TRBJ2-1, and 7 junctional nucleotides match TRBD2. This TCR was recovered from a human donor who was the organ donor for an intestinal transplant. CDR3 sequence: CATSREIAGGYNEQFF. The nucleotides read TGTGCCACCAGCAGAGAGATAGCGGGTGGATACAATGAGCAGTTCTTC.